This TCR beta chain is from a study of T-cell memory formation after mild COVID-19. Whole-study findings and limits: Pre-infection memory held some responding clones, suggesting pre-existing cross-reactive T cells responded. CM and EM subsets held most contracting CD4+ clones; EMRA held CD8+ ones. Confirmation was lacking for SARS-CoV-2 specificity of second-wave clones that peaked on day 37.

TCRdb ran MiXCR on the 5' RACE reads and lists one entry per CDR3 protein. The table includes fewer than 250,000 distinct CDR3 sequences, 10% detected once. The CDR3 spans 16 residues. The junction had 9 bases not matched to a gene; V was cut back by 5 bases and J by 3 bases. CDR1 and CDR2 from the germline V gene are SGHVS and FNYEAQ. This clonotype was recorded only once. The antigen remains undetermined. The sequenced sample consisted of PBMCs or a T cell subset sorted from them (not recorded which). The source of this sequence is a man aged 18 to 29 who had mild COVID-19 (a few samples of this study predate the infection). Cell type and time point are not known. The chain couples TRBV7-6 to TRBJ2-3; TRBD1 aligns across 9 bases. The CDR3 DNA sequence: TGTGCCAGCAGCCAGCGACCGGGACAGGGAACAGATACGCAGTATTTT. As protein: CASSQRPGQGTDTQYF.